Presented here are 24 T cell receptor beta chains from one specimen sequenced in a study of siplizumab effects on memory and regulatory T cells (dated by TCRdb to about 2019). Libraries came from the immunoSEQ multiplex PCR assay. The clones in this table, taken by TCRdb from immuneACCESS, are in-frame only. Not every clone is retained; where verified, under half of the shortfall comes from an unresolved V gene, and the cause of the rest is unknown. This sample gives roughly 60,000 clones in total; just over 95% of them show up just once. The ten largest clones add up to more than 0.095% of the sample. Sequenced material: naive CD8+ T cells sorted from blood. Explained via the paper, the cell subset or site label denotes: unstimulated naive T cells. All receptors come from a human donor in good health.

Details on this clone: The same CDR3 can be traced to other DNA sequences in this sample. The chain links TRBV19 to TRBJ1-1; no definite D call. There are 12 residues in the CDR3. Germline V gene lookup returns CDR1 LNHDA and CDR2 SQIVND (reference sequence). Deletions cut 3 bases from V and 1 base from J, with 3 bases between. The CDR3 reads CASSIGNTEAFF. The CDR3 DNA follows: TGTGCCAGTAGTATTGGGAACACTGAAGCTTTCTTT.

The J gene is TRBJ2-5, the V gene TRBV7-9; the match to TRBD1 covers 8 bases. V lost 1 base and J lost 5; bases outside the gene matches: 6. Germline values: CDR1 SEHNR, CDR2 FQNEAQ (reference sequence). The CDR3 is 15 amino acids. The CDR3 DNA sequence: TGTGCCAGCAGCTTAGTACAGGGGGTCGCGGAGACCCAGTACTTC. It encodes CASSLVQGVAETQYF.

V is TRBV6-5 and J is TRBJ2-1, with 8 bases lining up with TRBD2. The ends lost 8 bases at V and 4 bases at J; junction bases unmatched: 4. Germline values: CDR1 MNHEY, CDR2 SVGAGI. This CDR3 has 13 amino acids. The CDR3 is CASCGGLYNEQFF. CDR3 in DNA: TGTGCCAGCTGCGGGGGGCTTTACAATGAGCAGTTCTTC.

The chain carries TRBV6-4 and TRBJ2-1, with D unclear. With 2 bases removed from V and 8 bases from J, the gap between germline ends came to 13 bases. The CDR3 is made up of 14 amino acids. Looked up from germline, CDR1 is MRHNA and CDR2 is SNTAGT. The DNA of the CDR3 is TGTGCCAGCAGTGACGTTTGGGGATCGGATGAGCAGTTCTTC. Protein sequence: CASSDVWGSDEQFF.

This chain links TRBV27 with TRBJ2-1; D is unclear. Germline assignment: CDR1 MNHEY and CDR2 SMNVEV (reference sequence). Trimming took off 4 bases at V and 0 bases at J, with 4 bases between the two ends. The CDR3 totals 13 residues. CDR3 residues: CASSYSSYNEQFF. CDR3 in DNA: TGTGCCAGCAGTTATAGCTCCTACAATGAGCAGTTCTTC.

DNA for the CDR3: TGTGCCAGCAGCCAAGGTGGGGACGGCTACACCTTC. The encoded protein is CASSQGGDGYTF. The chain couples TRBV4-2 to TRBJ1-2; TRBD1 is a possible D gene (5 bases). The CDR3 has 12 amino acids. V was trimmed by 1 base and J by 8 bases, leaving 8 bases between them. Germline assignment: CDR1 LGHNA and CDR2 YNFKEQ.

The V call is TRBV15, the J call TRBJ1-1, with TRBD1 as a possible D gene (5 bases). There are 13 residues in the CDR3. Germline V lookup: CDR1 LNHNV, CDR2 YYDKDF (reference sequence). V was trimmed by 8 bases and J by 1 base, leaving 11 bases between them. CDR3 region: CATRAGTNTEAFF. The CDR3 nucleotides are TGTGCCACCCGCGCAGGGACGAACACTGAAGCTTTCTTT. The whole variable domain, filled in from reference TRBV15 and TRBJ1-1, reads DAMVIQNPRYQVTQFGKPVTLSCSQTLNHNVMYWYQQKSSQAPKLLFHYYDKDFNNEADTPDNFQSRRPNTSFCFLDIRSPGLGDTAMYLCATRAGTNTEAFFGQGTRLTVV.

The CDR3 reads CASSLGEKLFF. Written as DNA, the CDR3 is TGTGCCAGCAGCTTAGGTGAAAAACTGTTTTTT. The chain recombines TRBV5-5 with TRBJ1-4; D gene ambiguous. The CDR3 has 11 residues. CDR1 SGHKS and CDR2 YYEKEE come from the germline V gene (reference sequence). Trimming took off 2 bases at V and 7 bases at J, with 3 bases between the two ends.

The genes are TRBV25-1 and TRBJ1-1; a weak D match, TRBD1 (6 bases). The CDR3 spans 15 residues. Trimming took off 7 bases at V and 3 bases at J, with 18 bases between the two ends. Germline CDR1 and CDR2: MGHDK and SYGVNS. CDR3 sequence: CASNIRTAPYTEAFF. The CDR3 bases are TGTGCCAGCAATATCAGGACAGCTCCTTACACTGAAGCTTTCTTT.

The chain couples TRBV19 to TRBJ2-2; D is undetermined. This CDR3 is 15 amino acids long. Per the germline V gene, CDR1 is LNHDA and CDR2 is SQIVND (reference sequence). V lost 1 base, J lost 6 bases, and 12 bases lay in between. CDR3 bases: TGTGCCAGTAGTATAGTGATCGGTCGATCCGGGGAGCTGTTTTTT. Protein product: CASSIVIGRSGELFF.

V is TRBV4-1 and J is TRBJ2-1, with 11 nucleotides matching TRBD1. The CDR3 length is 15 residues. J gave up 8 bases and V 4 bases, and 7 bases lay outside the gene matches. CDR1 is MGHRA, CDR2 YSYEKL, per germline. CDR3 sequence: CASSPRGQGGHEQFF. In nucleotides, the CDR3 is TGCGCCAGCAGCCCCCGGGGACAGGGGGGTCATGAGCAGTTCTTC.

J is TRBJ2-7 and V is TRBV6-1, with 8 bases matching TRBD1. The CDR3 covers 14 residues. Trimming took 4 bases from V and 3 from J; bases not matched to a gene: 5. Germline V lookup: CDR1 MNHNS, CDR2 SASEGT. CDR3 nucleotides: TGTGCCAGCAGTGTGGGACAGGTGTACTACGAGCAGTACTTC. It yields the protein CASSVGQVYYEQYF.

This chain links TRBV9 with TRBJ2-7, with 9 positions matching TRBD2. Germline V lookup: CDR1 SGDLS, CDR2 YYNGEE. V shed 0 bases and J 4 bases; nucleotides not matched to a gene: 2. The CDR3 covers 14 residues. The CDR3 region is CASSVGGGAYEQYF. Here the CDR3 DNA reads TGTGCCAGCAGCGTAGGCGGGGGGGCGTACGAGCAGTACTTC.

The rearrangement joins TRBV28 to TRBJ2-5; the match to TRBD2 covers 15 bases. The length of the CDR3 is 17 residues. The germline gives CDR1 MDHEN, CDR2 SYDVKM. V lost 3 bases, J lost 4 bases, and 6 bases stayed unmatched. In nucleotides, the CDR3 is TGTGCCAGCAGTTTTGGACTAGCGGGGGGGATTCTAGAGACCCAGTACTTC. Its translation is CASSFGLAGGILETQYF.

The rearrangement joins TRBV4-1 to TRBJ2-3, with a tentative D call TRBD2 (6 bases). The V gene lost 2 bases and the J gene lost 2 bases, with 23 bases spanning the gap. This CDR3 has 19 amino acids. CDR1 MGHRA and CDR2 YSYEKL come from the germline V gene. The CDR3 loop is CASSQPGRKQAGFTDTQYF. In nucleotides, the CDR3 is TGCGCCAGCAGCCAACCCGGCCGTAAACAGGCGGGGTTCACAGATACGCAGTATTTT.

V usage is TRBV5-4 and J usage is TRBJ2-3, with 11 bases fitting TRBD2. The CDR3 sequence is 15 residues long. The trim removed 5 bases at V and 4 bases at J, leaving 6 bases unmatched. CDR1 is SGHNT, CDR2 YYREEE, per germline (reference sequence). CDR3 amino acids: CASSFSGGGPDTQYF. CDR3 coding DNA: TGTGCCAGCAGTTTTAGCGGGGGGGGACCAGATACGCAGTATTTT.

This chain connects TRBV9 to TRBJ1-3; no definite D call. Germline V gene lookup returns CDR1 SGDLS and CDR2 YYNGEE. CDR3 length: 13 amino acids. Trimming left V 3 bases short and J 2 bases short, with 6 bases between. CDR3 bases: TGTGCCAGCAGCGGACGGGCTGGAAACACCATATATTTT. Amino acids: CASSGRAGNTIYF.

About this clone: Other DNA sequences from this sample encode an identical CDR3 as well. This chain joins TRBV7-3 and TRBJ2-1, with 10 bases identical to TRBD2. Germline V lookup: CDR1 SGHTA, CDR2 FQGTGA. The CDR3 sequence is 15 residues long. V lost 5 bases, J lost 3 bases, and 4 bases stayed unmatched. The CDR3 here is CASSPGLADYNEQFF. CDR3 nucleotide sequence: TGTGCCAGCAGCCCTGGACTAGCGGACTACAATGAGCAGTTCTTC.

V gene TRBV7-2 combines with J gene TRBJ1-3; D gene uncertain. Germline assignment: CDR1 SGHTA and CDR2 FQGNSA. Trimming left V 5 bases short and J 0 bases short, with 8 bases between. The CDR3 sequence is 14 residues long. DNA for the CDR3: TGTGCCAGCAGCCCCGGAACCTCTGGAAACACCATATATTTT. It codes for CASSPGTSGNTIYF.

The chain recombines TRBV29-1 with TRBJ2-1; 11 positions match TRBD2. Germline values: CDR1 SQVTM, CDR2 ANQGSEA. The CDR3 runs to 15 residues. V lost 2 bases to trimming and J lost 8 bases; unmatched junction nucleotides: 8. CDR3 in amino acids: CSVEPRLAGIHEQFF. The CDR3 nucleotides read TGCAGCGTTGAACCCCGACTAGCGGGGATCCATGAGCAGTTCTTC.

The V and J genes are TRBV6-5 and TRBJ1-1; 11 bases map to TRBD1. The V gene end was trimmed by 0 bases and the J gene end by 10 bases; junction bases not matched to a gene: 1. The CDR3 covers 13 residues. CDR1 and CDR2 (germline): MNHEY, SVGAGI. The CDR3 nucleotides are TGTGCCAGCAGTTACTCGGGGACAGGGGGAGCTTTCTTT. Protein product: CASSYSGTGGAFF.

CDR3 bases: TGTGCCAGCAGCTTAGGTCAGGGGTCTATGTACGAGCAGTACTTC. Translation: CASSLGQGSMYEQYF. This chain connects TRBV7-9 to TRBJ2-7; D perhaps matches TRBD1 (6 bases). The CDR3 consists of 15 residues. The germline V gene encodes CDR1 SEHNR and CDR2 FQNEAQ (reference sequence). V was pared by 1 base and J by 4 bases, with 14 bases between.

The chain employs TRBV4-1 and TRBJ1-6; D may be TRBD1 (5 bases). V gave up 4 bases and J gave up 7 bases, with 14 bases separating them. Germline V gives CDR1 MGHRA, CDR2 YSYEKL. This CDR3 has 15 amino acids. The CDR3 loop is CASSPLSGGNSPLHF. CDR3 DNA sequence: TGCGCCAGCAGCCCTCTTTCGGGGGGGAATTCACCCCTCCACTTT.

The chain recombines TRBV19 with TRBJ1-1, with 7 bases matching TRBD1. The length of the CDR3 is 15 residues. The germline gives CDR1 LNHDA, CDR2 SQIVND (reference sequence). Trimming took 6 bases from V and 3 from J; bases not matched to a gene: 10. DNA of the CDR3: TGTGCCAGTAGGGCGTCATCAGGGGGGGACACTGAAGCTTTCTTT. It encodes CASRASSGGDTEAFF.